This TCR beta chain stems from a study of blood T cells in healthy people across ages (dated by TCRdb to the mid-2010s). For context, the study as a whole: In model experiments, roughly one uniquely barcoded TCR beta cDNA molecule per two T cells was captured by template switching. Age-related changes in TCR beta repertoire diversity were measured in the study by deep sequencing normalized with unique cDNA molecular identifiers. Donors were grouped into four age groups: young (average approximately 15 years), middle-aged (39), aged (around 62) and long-lived (over 80). To avoid experimental bias, donors of different ages were spread randomly across the sequencing lanes. Using the same blood draw, the study looked at two additional independent replicas of 1 million unique cDNA reads for two donors, one aged 18 to 29 and the other aged 80 or older. The paper's findings and limits, for the study overall: Total diversity estimates from one million sequenced T cells were considered lower bounds and underestimates. Observed TCR beta diversity per million T cells fell roughly linearly with age, and a significant reduction was already apparent by age around 36. Compared with the aged group, the long-lived group had more naive CD4+ T cells, fewer expanded clones and increased TCR diversity, suggesting age selection. Bulk unsorted PBMC profiling prevented conclusive comparison of naive and antigen-experienced compartments. There was a strong correlation between observed TCR beta diversity and the percentage of naive T cells measured by flow cytometry. The CMV infection status of donors was not known, potentially confounding age-related changes in expanded clonotypes.

Receptor libraries were prepared by 5' RACE. A second 7 to 11 cycle PCR used a sample-barcoded 5' primer and a J-beta primer mix. Each TCR beta cDNA molecule received a unique molecular identifier from a template-switch 5' adaptor carrying 12 random nucleotides. Each sample yielded at least 2.5 million CDR3-containing paired-end reads. First-strand cDNA synthesis was performed from all RNA using the Mint cDNA synthesis kit, with priming by a TRBC-specific oligonucleotide. All cDNA was treated with uracil-DNA glycosylase and then went through a first 18-cycle PCR with the universal primers M1SS and BC2_uni_R. In the authors' own workflow: For normalization, 1 million high-quality reads were randomly selected from each sample, with every read carrying a distinct molecular identifier. Instead of being binned into consensus sequences, reads with shared molecular identifiers were discarded. MiTCR, set to a Q25 quality threshold and the strictest error-elimination algorithm, was used for CDR3 identification, clonotype clustering and error correction. Lower-bound total TCR beta diversity was estimated with a nonparametric unseen species model using Euler transformation. Through fastp at Q25 and MiXCR, TCRdb rebuilt clones from the public reads, retaining in-frame beta chains. A single entry per CDR3 protein holds the most common genes and DNA from its merged rows. TCRdb assigned the V and J calls; the authors' analysis was not used. The sample contains some 1,800,000 distinct CDR3 sequences, around 40% of them found a single time. In total, the top ten clones hold 23% of the sample.

The donors were roughly 40 Caucasian individuals from Russia, aged roughly 6 to 95 years, who were systemically healthy. Ten milliliters of peripheral blood were drawn from each donor into EDTA-treated Vacutainer tubes. PBMCs were isolated by Ficoll-Paque density-gradient centrifugation, with at least 6 million obtained per sample. Total RNA was extracted from PBMCs with Trizol reagent, with at least 6 micrograms obtained per sample. For every donor, flow cytometry on a PBMC aliquot measured the percentage of naive CD45RAhigh/CD27high T cells. The germline V gene (reference sequence) provides CDR1 DFQATT and CDR2 SNEGSKA. Including the terminal cysteine and phenylalanine, the CDR3 comprises 14 residues. Solely the CDR3 DNA is kept, with 42 bases framed from the first base. Relative to germline, V is 0 bases shorter and J is 2 bases shorter, with 8 bases between their ends. This clonotype was counted between two and nine times. This clone's antigen is unknown. There are no base qualities to consult, and no much larger clone falls within one base.

The rearrangement joined TRBV20-1 to TRBJ2-1; D gene: possibly TRBD1, on 5 matching bases. This clonotype was sampled from a human donor in good health. The source material was blood. The base sequence is TGCAGTGCTAGAGAGGGGCCGACCTACAATGAGCAGTTCTTC. Its protein product is CSAREGPTYNEQFF.